This TCR beta chain came from a study of regulatory T cells in long-lasting Graves disease. Described time point: persistent/refractory GD, antithyroid drugs over 5 years with positive TRAb. Generation of the TCR library employed RNA extracted from PBMCs. A blood draw put around 9 milliliters of peripheral blood into EDTA tubes. The study, taken as a whole, reports: Persistent-disease Graves' patients showed less TCR diversity than new cases. Accuracy was perhaps lowered by the small sample size.

Worth noting for this clonotype: Its antigen remains unidentified.

This CDR3 spans 19 amino acids. Trimming stripped 8 bases from V and 0 bases from J, with 23 bases between. Construction of TCR beta libraries relied on iRepertoire HTBI primers and on Arm-PCR targeting CDR3 regions. In the original processing: Identification across samples found approximately 67 TRBV and roughly 14 TRBJ segments. TCRdb reanalysed the multiplex PCR reads using MiXCR and keeps one entry per CDR3 protein. These V and J calls rely on TCRdb rather than the paper's analysis. The sample holds nearly 350,000 distinct CDR3 sequences, roughly a fifth seen once. The V call is TRBV12-3 or TRBV12-4, the J call TRBJ2-6; D could derive from TRBD1 or TRBD2 (5 bases each). The sequencing used peripheral blood mononuclear cells (PBMCs), collected when the disease was refractory, from a patient treated with antithyroid drugs. The clonotype comes from a female donor with Graves disease. CDR3 in DNA: TGTGCCAGCTCACCACAGGACGGGATCCCGGCCTCTGGGGCCAACGTCCTGACTTTC. Translated, it gives CASSPQDGIPASGANVLTF.